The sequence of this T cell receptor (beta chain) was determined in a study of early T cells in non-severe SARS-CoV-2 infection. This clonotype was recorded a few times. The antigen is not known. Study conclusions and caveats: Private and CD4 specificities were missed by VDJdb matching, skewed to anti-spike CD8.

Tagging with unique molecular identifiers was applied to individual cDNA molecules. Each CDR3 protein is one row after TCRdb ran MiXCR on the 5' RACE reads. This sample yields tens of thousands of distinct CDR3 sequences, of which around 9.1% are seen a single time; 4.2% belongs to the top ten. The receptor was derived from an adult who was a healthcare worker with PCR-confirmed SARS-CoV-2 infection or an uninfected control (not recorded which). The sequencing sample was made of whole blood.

This CDR3 is CASSLVVSGGTGDTQYF. In DNA, the CDR3 is TGTGCCAGCAGCTTAGTGGTTAGCGGGGGGACCGGGGATACGCAGTATTTT. The rearrangement links TRBV7-2 to TRBJ2-3, with 10 bases aligning to TRBD2. The CDR3 spans 17 residues. Per the germline V gene, CDR1 is SGHTA and CDR2 is FQGNSA. Trimming cost V 1 base and J 6 bases; bases outside gene matches: 10.